The clone carrying this T cell receptor (beta chain) came up a few times. The sample originates from a study of T cell changes during pregnancy in multiple sclerosis. Between the trimmed V and J ends, which lost 7 bases and 5 bases, there was a span of 15 bases. This CDR3 has 14 amino acids. Germline V gene lookup returns CDR1 SGHAT and CDR2 FQNNGV. Repertoires were generated with immunoSEQ multiplex PCR, while TCRdb's copy carries only in-frame clones and drops some. This table holds 30,000 to 40,000 clones, approximately 91% found once. This sample comprised CD8+ T cells from peripheral blood mononuclear cells, obtained in the second trimester of pregnancy. The rearrangement links TRBV11-2 to TRBJ2-1; D call uncertain. This TCR was sampled from a female donor with multiple sclerosis, enrolled in a pregnancy study. CDR3 sequence (DNA): TGTGCCAGCACCCTTAAGGAGATCCACAATGAGCAGTTCTTC. Its translation is CASTLKEIHNEQFF.